This TCR beta chain stems from a study of OX40 agonist ivuxolimab in advanced cancers. Method: immunoSEQ multiplex PCR; TCRdb's copy keeps in-frame clones and lacks some. Here the sample spans roughly 62,000 clones, about 89% being singletons. Germline V lookup: CDR1 SGHTA, CDR2 FQGTGA. Trimming took 5 bases from V and 3 from J; bases not matched to a gene: 5. The CDR3 has 15 amino acids. The sequenced sample was CD4+ or CD8+ T cells sorted from blood, obtained in a trial of the OX40 agonist ivuxolimab. The V gene is TRBV7-3, the J gene TRBJ2-1; 9 bases align to TRBD2. This TCR derives from an adult with an advanced solid tumor such as melanoma, head and neck, liver or kidney cancer. Here the CDR3 reads CASSQASGVYNEQFF. As DNA, the CDR3 is TGTGCCAGCAGCCAAGCTAGCGGGGTCTACAATGAGCAGTTCTTC.